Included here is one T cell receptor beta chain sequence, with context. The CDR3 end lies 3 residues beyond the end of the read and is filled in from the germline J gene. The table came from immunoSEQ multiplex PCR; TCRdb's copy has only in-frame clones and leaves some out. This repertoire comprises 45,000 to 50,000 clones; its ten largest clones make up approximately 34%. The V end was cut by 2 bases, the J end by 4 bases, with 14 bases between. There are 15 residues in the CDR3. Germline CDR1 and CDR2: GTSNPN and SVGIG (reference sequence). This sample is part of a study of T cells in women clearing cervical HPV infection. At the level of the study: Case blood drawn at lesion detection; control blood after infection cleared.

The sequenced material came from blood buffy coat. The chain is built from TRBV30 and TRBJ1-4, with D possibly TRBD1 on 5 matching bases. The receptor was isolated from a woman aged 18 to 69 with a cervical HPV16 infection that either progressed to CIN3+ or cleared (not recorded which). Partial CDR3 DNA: TGTGCCTGGAGTCATGGGGAGGGGATTAATGAAAAA. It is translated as CAWSHGEGINEK. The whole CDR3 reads CAWSHGEGINEKLFF. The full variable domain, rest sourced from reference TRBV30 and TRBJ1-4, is SQTIHQWPATLVQPVGSPLSLECTVEGTSNPNLYWYRQAAGRGLQLLFYSVGIGQISSEVPQNLSASRPQDRQFILSSKKLLLSDSGFYLCAWSHGEGINEKLFFGSGTQLSVL.